The present T cell receptor beta chain was sequenced within a study of T cells in Graves' hyperthyroidism and ophthalmopathy (dated by TCRdb to about 2019). In terms of the full investigation: A discovery cohort of approximately 97 patients, about 43 with Graves' ophthalmopathy and fewer than 65 with stable Graves' hyperthyroidism, was used to find distinguishing TCR V-J signatures. The paper describes TCR Vbeta CDR3 sequencing of 135 peripheral blood samples, made up of some 42 ophthalmopathy patients, around 78 hyperthyroidism patients and roughly 17 progressor patients. Thyroid tissue and blood T-cell repertoires from over 5 Graves' hyperthyroidism patients were also compared in the study. The 75 to 100 discovery patients were randomly divided into training and test sets at a 7:3 ratio. Once sampling was done, hyperthyroidism patients were given methimazole at a starting dose of 30 mg daily, whereas ophthalmopathy patients were given high-dose intravenous methylprednisolone. An independent validation cohort of 18 to 20 hyperthyroidism patients and some 15 patients who later progressed to ophthalmopathy tested prospective prediction of ophthalmopathy. Points the paper makes about the study in general: Sample size was not statistically predetermined, and investigators were not blinded to group allocation. Ophthalmopathy was separated from stable hyperthyroidism by a 13 V-J signature model, with about 88% sensitivity and approximately 84% specificity obtained in cross-validation and 80%/75% obtained in testing. In validation, the model predicted progression to ophthalmopathy with over 65% sensitivity and around 72% specificity, a median of approximately 6.7 months before onset. Most expanded thyroid clonotypes (frequency above 0.001) were also detected in blood, a finding suggesting that blood repertoires may reflect thyroid immune responses.

This clonotype appeared many times. Its antigen is not yet known. Base-call qualities are not available, and no considerably larger clone is one nucleotide away. CDR1 MDHEN and CDR2 SYDVKM are derived from the germline V gene. V and J are truncated by 6 bases and 13 bases respectively, leaving an intervening sequence of 15 bases. The CDR3 spans 12 residues, from the cysteine through the phenylalanine. The entry retains the CDR3 DNA only, 36 bases that are in frame from base 1. Amplification of TCR beta CDR3 regions was carried out from RNA transcripts. For the first round of RT-PCR on the TCR CDR3, the HTBI primer set was used together with the Qiagen OneStep RT-PCR kit. Libraries were constructed in a second round of multiplex PCR, after which size selection and purification were carried out. Sequencing of the libraries was done on an Illumina HiSeq2000 using paired-end 100 bp reads. Per the original workflow: SOAPnuke was used to process the raw data, with reads discarded if the reads contained adapters or uncalled bases, had a mean Phred below 15, or lacked an exact constant-primer or identifier match. High-quality paired reads were merged with COPE v1.2.5, and unique nucleotide sequences were defined as clonotypes. MiTCR v1.1 was used to align clonotypes to the IMGT TRBV, TRBD and TRBJ reference segments. Analysis was restricted to V-J combinations with a frequency above 0.0001, which covered about 99% of repertoires. The TCS score was defined as F50 (clonal expansion) divided by E x V (chaos), with BLOSUM62-based TCRdist calculated between CDR3 peptides within each V-J. Welch's t-statistics and random forest reduced around 510 V-J features to around 14, which were used in a naive Bayes classifier (R e1071). Thyroid-blood repertoire similarity was quantified with the Morisita-Horn index. The public reads were reprocessed in TCRdb via fastp at Q25 and MiXCR, keeping in-frame beta chains. Every distinct CDR3 protein forms one entry, paired with its most common genes and DNA. The V and J calls here are based on TCRdb, not the publication. In all, the sample holds about 570,000 distinct CDR3 sequences, and 35% to 55% of those were seen once. The ten largest account for 15% to 20% of the sample.

Patients with uncontrolled infections, other autoimmune diseases, pregnancy or lactation were excluded. Diagnoses relied on clinical symptoms, serum thyroxine and TRAb, thyroid ultrasound and orbital computed tomography. Total RNA was extracted with Trizol reagent, and quality was checked on an Agilent 2100 Bioanalyzer. Recombination joined TRBV28 with TRBJ1-4; the D gene is perhaps TRBD1, from 5 matching bases. Sequenced: peripheral blood or thyroid tissue (not recorded which). The sequence came from an adult woman with Graves' disease, either hyperthyroidism or ophthalmopathy (not recorded which). The DNA sequence reads TGTGCCAGCAGCGACAGTCTGAAAGGACTGTTTTTT. This yields the protein CASSDSLKGLFF.